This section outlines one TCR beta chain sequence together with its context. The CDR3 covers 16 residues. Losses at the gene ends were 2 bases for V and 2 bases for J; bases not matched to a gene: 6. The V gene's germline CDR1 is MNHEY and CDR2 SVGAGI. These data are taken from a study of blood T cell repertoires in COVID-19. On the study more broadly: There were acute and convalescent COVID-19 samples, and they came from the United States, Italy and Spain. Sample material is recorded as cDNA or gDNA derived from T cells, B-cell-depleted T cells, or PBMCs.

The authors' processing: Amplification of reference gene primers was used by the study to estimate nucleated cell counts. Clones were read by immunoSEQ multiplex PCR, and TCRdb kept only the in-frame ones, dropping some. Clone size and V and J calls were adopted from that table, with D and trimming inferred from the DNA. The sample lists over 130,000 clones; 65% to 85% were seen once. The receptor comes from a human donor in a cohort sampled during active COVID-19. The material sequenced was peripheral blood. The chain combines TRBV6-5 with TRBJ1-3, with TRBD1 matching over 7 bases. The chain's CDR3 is CASSYGLTGPGNTIYF. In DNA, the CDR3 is TGTGCCAGCAGTTACGGGTTGACAGGGCCTGGAAACACCATATATTTT.